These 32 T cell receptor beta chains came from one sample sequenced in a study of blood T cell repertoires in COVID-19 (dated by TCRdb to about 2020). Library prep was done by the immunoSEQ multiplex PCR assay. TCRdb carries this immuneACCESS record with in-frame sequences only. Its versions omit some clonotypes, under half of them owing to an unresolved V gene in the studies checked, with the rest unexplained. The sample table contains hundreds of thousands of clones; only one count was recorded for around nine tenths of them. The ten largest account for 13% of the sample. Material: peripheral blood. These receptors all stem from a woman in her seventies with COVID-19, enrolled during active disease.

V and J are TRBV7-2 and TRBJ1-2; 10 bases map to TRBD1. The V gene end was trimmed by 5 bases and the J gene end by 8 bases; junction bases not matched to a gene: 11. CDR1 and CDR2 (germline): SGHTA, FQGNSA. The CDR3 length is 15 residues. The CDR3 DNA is TGTGCCAGCAGCCCAGTTGGGGGGACAGGGGAGGGCTACACCTTC. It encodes CASSPVGGTGEGYTF.

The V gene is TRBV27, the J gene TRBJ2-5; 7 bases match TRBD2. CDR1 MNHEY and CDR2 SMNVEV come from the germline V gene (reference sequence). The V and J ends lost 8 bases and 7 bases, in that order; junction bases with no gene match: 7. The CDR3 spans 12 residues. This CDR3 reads CASGGGASTQYF. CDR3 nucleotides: TGTGCCAGCGGGGGGGGAGCTTCGACCCAGTACTTC.

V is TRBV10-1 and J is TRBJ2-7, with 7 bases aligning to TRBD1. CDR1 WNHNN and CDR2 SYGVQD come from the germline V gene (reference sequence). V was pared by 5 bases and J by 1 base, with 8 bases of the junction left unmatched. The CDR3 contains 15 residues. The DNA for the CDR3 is TGCGCCAGCAGTTCGGGACAGCGAAATTCCTACGAGCAGTACTTC. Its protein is CASSSGQRNSYEQYF.

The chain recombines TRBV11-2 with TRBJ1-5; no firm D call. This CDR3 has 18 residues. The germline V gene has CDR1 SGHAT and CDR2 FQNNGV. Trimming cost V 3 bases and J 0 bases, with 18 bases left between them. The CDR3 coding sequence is TGTGCCAGCAGCTTTCCCTTTGGAACAGCACATAGCAATCAGCCCCAGCATTTT. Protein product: CASSFPFGTAHSNQPQHF.

CDR3 nucleotide sequence: TGTGCCAGTAAACAGGGTCCAACCTACGAGCAGTACTTC. This sequence encodes CASKQGPTYEQYF. The rearrangement joins TRBV2 to TRBJ2-7; perhaps TRBD1 as D (6 bases). The germline V and J ends were trimmed by 9 bases and 2 bases, with 14 bases remaining between them. The CDR3 consists of 13 residues. Germline lookup yields CDR1 SNHLY and CDR2 FYNNEI.

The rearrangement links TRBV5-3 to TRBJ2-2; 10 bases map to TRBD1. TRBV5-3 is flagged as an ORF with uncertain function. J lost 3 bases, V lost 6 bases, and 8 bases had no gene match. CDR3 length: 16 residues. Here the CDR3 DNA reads TGTGCCAGAACCCCGGGGACAGGGGCCCACACCGGGGAGCTGTTTTTT. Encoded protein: CARTPGTGAHTGELFF.

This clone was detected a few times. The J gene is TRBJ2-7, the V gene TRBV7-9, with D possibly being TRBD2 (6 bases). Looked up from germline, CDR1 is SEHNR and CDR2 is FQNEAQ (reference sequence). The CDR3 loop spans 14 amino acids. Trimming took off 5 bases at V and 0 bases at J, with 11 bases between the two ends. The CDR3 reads CASSPGTFSYEQYF. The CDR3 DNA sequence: TGTGCCAGCAGCCCCGGGACTTTCTCCTACGAGCAGTACTTC.

In nucleotides, the CDR3 is TGTGCCTGGAGTGGTACTAGCGTCGAGACCCAGTACTTC. Amino acid sequence: CAWSGTSVETQYF. The chain couples TRBV30 to TRBJ2-5; 7 positions match TRBD2. Per germline, CDR1 GTSNPN and CDR2 SVGIG (reference sequence). This CDR3 has 13 residues. Losses at the gene ends were 1 base for V and 5 bases for J; bases not matched to a gene: 4.

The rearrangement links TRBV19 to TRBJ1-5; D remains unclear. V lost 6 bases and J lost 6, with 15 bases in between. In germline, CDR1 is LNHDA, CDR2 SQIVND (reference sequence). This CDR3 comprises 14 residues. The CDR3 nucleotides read TGTGCCAGTAGCCGGGGAGAGGGCGGTCAGCCCCAGCATTTT. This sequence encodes CASSRGEGGQPQHF.

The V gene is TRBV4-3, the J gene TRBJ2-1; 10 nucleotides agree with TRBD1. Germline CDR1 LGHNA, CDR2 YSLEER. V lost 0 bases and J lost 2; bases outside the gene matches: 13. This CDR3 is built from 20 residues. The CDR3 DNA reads TGCGCCAGCAGCCAAGATCCCCTCTCTCACGGGACAGGGGCCTACAATGAGCAGTTCTTC. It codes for CASSQDPLSHGTGAYNEQFF.

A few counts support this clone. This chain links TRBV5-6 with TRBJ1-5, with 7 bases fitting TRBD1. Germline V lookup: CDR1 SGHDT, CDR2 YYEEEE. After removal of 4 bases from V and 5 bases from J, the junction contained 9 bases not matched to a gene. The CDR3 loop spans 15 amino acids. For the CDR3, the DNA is TGTGCCAGCAGCGTTATCACAGGGGCCGATCAGCCCCAGCATTTT. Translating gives CASSVITGADQPQHF.

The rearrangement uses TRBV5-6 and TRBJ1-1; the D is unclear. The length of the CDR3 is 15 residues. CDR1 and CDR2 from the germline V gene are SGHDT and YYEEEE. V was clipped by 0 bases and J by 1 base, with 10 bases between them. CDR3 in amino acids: CASSLVVQQNTEAFF. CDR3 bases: TGTGCCAGCAGCTTGGTTGTACAACAGAACACTGAAGCTTTCTTT.

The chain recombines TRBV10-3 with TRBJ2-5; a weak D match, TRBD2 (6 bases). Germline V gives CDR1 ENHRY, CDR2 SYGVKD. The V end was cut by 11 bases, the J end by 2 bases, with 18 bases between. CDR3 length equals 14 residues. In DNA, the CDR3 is TGTGCCTCAAGGGCGGGAACCAGACAAGAGACCCAGTACTTC. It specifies CASRAGTRQETQYF.

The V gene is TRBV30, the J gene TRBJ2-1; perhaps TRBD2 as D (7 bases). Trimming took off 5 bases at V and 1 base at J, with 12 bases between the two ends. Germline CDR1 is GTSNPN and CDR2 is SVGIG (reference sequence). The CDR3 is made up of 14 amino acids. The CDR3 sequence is CAWGGGVSYNEQFF. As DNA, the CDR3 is TGTGCCTGGGGAGGGGGGGTTTCCTACAATGAGCAGTTCTTC. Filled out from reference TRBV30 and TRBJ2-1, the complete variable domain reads SQTIHQWPATLVQPVGSPLSLECTVEGTSNPNLYWYRQAAGRGLQLLFYSVGIGQISSEVPQNLSASRPQDRQFILSSKKLLLSDSGFYLCAWGGGVSYNEQFFGPGTRLTVL.

This chain's CDR3 is CASAWTDPSNQPQHF. The CDR3 DNA reads TGCGCCAGCGCCTGGACAGACCCTAGCAATCAGCCCCAGCATTTT. The rearrangement uses TRBV5-1 and TRBJ1-5, with D perhaps TRBD1 (6 bases). Germline-derived CDR1 and CDR2 are SGHRS and YFSETQ. V was cut by 7 bases and J by 0 bases, with 14 bases left in between. This CDR3 is 15 amino acids long.

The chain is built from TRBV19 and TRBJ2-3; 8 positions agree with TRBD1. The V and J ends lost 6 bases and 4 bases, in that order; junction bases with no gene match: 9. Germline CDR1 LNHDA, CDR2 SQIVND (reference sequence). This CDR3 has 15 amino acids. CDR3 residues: CASRRQGFGADTQYF. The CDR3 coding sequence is TGTGCCAGTAGGCGACAGGGGTTCGGCGCAGATACGCAGTATTTT.

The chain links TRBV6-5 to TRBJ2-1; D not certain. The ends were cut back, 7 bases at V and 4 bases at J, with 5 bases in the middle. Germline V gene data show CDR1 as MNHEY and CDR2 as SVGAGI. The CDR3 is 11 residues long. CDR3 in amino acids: CASMRYNEQFF. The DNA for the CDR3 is TGTGCCAGCATGAGATACAATGAGCAGTTCTTC.

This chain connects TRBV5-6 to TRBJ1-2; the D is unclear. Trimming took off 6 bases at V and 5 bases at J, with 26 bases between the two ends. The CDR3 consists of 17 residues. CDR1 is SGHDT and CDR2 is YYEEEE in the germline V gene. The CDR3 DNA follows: TGTGCCAGCAACAATCCGGGAGCCTGGGAGATGAGTTATGGCTACACCTTC. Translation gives CASNNPGAWEMSYGYTF.

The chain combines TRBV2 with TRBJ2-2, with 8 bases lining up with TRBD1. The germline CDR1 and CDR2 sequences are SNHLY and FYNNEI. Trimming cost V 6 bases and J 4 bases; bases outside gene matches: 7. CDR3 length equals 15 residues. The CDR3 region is CASRDRVGVTGELFF. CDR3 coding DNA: TGTGCCAGCAGGGACAGGGTCGGTGTCACCGGGGAGCTGTTTTTT.

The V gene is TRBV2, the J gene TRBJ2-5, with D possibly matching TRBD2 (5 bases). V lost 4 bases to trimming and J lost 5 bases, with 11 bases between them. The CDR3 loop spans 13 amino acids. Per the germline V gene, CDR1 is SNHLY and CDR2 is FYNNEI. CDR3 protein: CASSATGSETQYF. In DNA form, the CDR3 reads TGTGCCAGCAGTGCTACTGGGAGTGAGACCCAGTACTTC. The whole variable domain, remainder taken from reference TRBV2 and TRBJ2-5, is EPEVTQTPSHQVTQMGQEVILRCVPISNHLYFYWYRQILGQKVEFLVSFYNNEISEKSEIFDDQFSVERPDGSNFTLKIRSTKLEDSAMYFCASSATGSETQYFGPGTRLLVL.

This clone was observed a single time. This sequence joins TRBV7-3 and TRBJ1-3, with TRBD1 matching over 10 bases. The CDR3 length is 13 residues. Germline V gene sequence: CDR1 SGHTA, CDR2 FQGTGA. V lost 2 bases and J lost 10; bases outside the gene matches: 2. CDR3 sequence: CASSLGTGATIYF. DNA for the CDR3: TGTGCCAGCAGCTTAGGGACAGGGGCAACCATATATTTT.

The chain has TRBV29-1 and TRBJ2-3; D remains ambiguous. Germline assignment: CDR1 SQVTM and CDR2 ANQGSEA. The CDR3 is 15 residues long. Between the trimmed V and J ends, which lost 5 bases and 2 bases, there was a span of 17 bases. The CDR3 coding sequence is TGCAGCGTTATCTTTCTAGTTGGGTACACAGATACGCAGTATTTT. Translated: CSVIFLVGYTDTQYF.

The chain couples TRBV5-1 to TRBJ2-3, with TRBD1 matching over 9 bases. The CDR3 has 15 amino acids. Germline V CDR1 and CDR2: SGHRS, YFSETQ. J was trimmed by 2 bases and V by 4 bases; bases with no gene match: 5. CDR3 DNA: TGCGCCAGCAGCACTACAGGGGGCTCCACAGATACGCAGTATTTT. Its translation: CASSTTGGSTDTQYF.

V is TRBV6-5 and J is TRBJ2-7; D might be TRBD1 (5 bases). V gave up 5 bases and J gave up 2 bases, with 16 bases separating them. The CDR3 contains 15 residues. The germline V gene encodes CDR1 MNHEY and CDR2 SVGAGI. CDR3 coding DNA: TGTGCCAGCAGTCCCGAGGTACAGGCGGCCTACGAGCAGTACTTC. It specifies CASSPEVQAAYEQYF.

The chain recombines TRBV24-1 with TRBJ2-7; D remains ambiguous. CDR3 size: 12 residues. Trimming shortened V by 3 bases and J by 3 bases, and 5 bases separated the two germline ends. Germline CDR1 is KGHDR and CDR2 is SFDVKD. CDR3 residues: CATSDEDYEQYF. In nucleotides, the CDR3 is TGTGCCACCAGTGATGAGGACTACGAGCAGTACTTC.

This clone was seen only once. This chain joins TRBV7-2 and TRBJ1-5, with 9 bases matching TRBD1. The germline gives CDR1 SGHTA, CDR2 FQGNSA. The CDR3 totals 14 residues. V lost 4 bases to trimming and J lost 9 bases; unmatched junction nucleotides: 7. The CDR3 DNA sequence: TGTGCCAGCAGCTGGACAGGGGCACCTGGGCCCCAGCATTTT. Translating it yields CASSWTGAPGPQHF.

CDR3 protein: CASSPTGQGGETQYF. DNA of the CDR3: TGTGCCAGCAGCCCCACTGGACAGGGGGGGGAGACCCAGTACTTC. The gene calls are TRBV7-7 and TRBJ2-5, with 10 bases that match TRBD1. Germline assignment: CDR1 SSHAT and CDR2 FNYEAQ (reference sequence). With 5 bases clipped from V and 5 bases from J, the junction kept 8 bases outside the gene matches. This CDR3 is built from 15 residues. Full variable domain (missing parts from reference TRBV7-7 and TRBJ2-5): GAGVSQSPRYKVTKRGQDVTLRCDPISSHATLYWYQQALGQGPEFLTYFNYEAQPDKSGLPSDRFSAERPEGSISTLTIQRTEQRDSAMYRCASSPTGQGGETQYFGPGTRLLVL.

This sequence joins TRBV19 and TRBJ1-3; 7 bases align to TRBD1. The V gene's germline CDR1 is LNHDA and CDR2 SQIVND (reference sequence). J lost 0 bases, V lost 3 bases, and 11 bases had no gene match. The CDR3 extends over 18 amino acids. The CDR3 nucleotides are TGTGCCAGTAGTATCTCGGGACAGTCATTTGACTCTGGAAACACCATATATTTT. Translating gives CASSISGQSFDSGNTIYF. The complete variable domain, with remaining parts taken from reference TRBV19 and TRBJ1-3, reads DGGITQSPKYLFRKEGQNVTLSCEQNLNHDAMYWYRQDPGQGLRLIYYSQIVNDFQKGDIAEGYSVSREKKESFPLTVTSAQKNPTAFYLCASSISGQSFDSGNTIYFGEGSWLTVV.

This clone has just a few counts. The CDR3 is CASSTGTSGGQFF. The CDR3 DNA reads TGCGCCAGCAGCACCGGGACTAGCGGGGGTCAGTTCTTC. The J gene is TRBJ2-1, the V gene TRBV5-1; 14 bases fit TRBD2. Germline CDR1 and CDR2: SGHRS and YFSETQ. The CDR3 contains 13 residues. The V gene end was trimmed by 4 bases and the J gene end by 13 bases; junction bases not matched to a gene: 4.

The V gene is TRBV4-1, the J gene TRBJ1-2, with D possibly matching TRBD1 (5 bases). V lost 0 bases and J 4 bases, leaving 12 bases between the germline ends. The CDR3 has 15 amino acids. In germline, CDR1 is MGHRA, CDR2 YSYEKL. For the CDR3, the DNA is TGCGCCAGCAGCCAAGAAGGCAGGGCCAGCTATGGCTACACCTTC. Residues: CASSQEGRASYGYTF.

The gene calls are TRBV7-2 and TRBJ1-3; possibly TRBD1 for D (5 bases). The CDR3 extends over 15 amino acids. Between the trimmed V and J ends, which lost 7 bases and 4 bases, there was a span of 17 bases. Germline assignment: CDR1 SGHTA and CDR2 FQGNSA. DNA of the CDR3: TGTGCCAGCACCACCCGGGGGGGTGGCGGAAACACCATATATTTT. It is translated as CASTTRGGGGNTIYF.

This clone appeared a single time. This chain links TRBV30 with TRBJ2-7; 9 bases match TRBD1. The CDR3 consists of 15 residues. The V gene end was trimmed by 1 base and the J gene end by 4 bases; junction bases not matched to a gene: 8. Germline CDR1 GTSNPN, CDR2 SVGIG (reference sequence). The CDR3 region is CAWSGPTDRGYEQYF. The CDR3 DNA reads TGTGCCTGGAGTGGACCAACGGACAGGGGTTACGAGCAGTACTTC.